This passage covers 21 T cell receptor beta chains from one sample sequenced in a study of early T cells in non-severe SARS-CoV-2 infection. TCRdb re-called the 5' RACE reads with MiXCR, one entry per CDR3 protein. The sample has about 30,000 distinct CDR3 sequences, under 6% seen once; the top ten hold roughly 5.7%. Sequenced material: whole blood. These receptors were collected from an adult who was a healthcare worker with PCR-confirmed SARS-CoV-2 infection or an uninfected control (not recorded which).

This clonotype was seen only a few times. This chain joins TRBV7-2 and TRBJ1-6; D unresolved. V gave up 7 bases and J gave up 8 bases, with 12 bases separating them. The CDR3 runs 13 residues. In germline, CDR1 is SGHTA, CDR2 FQGNSA. CDR3 sequence: CASTFKVDSPLHF. DNA of the CDR3: TGTGCCAGCACCTTCAAAGTGGATTCACCCCTCCACTTT.

This clonotype showed up many times. The chain links TRBV7-2 to TRBJ2-3; TRBD2 matches at 7 bases. In germline, CDR1 is SGHTA, CDR2 FQGNSA. V was clipped by 1 base and J by 1 base; unmatched bases: 2. CDR3 length equals 15 residues. This chain's CDR3 is CASSLVAGGTDTQYF. DNA for the CDR3: TGTGCCAGCAGCTTAGTTGCGGGGGGCACAGATACGCAGTATTTT.

The rearrangement joins TRBV19 to TRBJ1-5; 8 bases agree with TRBD1. The V segment lost 1 base and the J segment 5 bases; nucleotides outside the gene matches: 1. Germline CDR1 reads LNHDA; CDR2 reads SQIVND (reference sequence). This CDR3 region has 14 residues. DNA for the CDR3: TGTGCCAGTAGTATAGCAGGGGGCGATCAGCCCCAGCATTTT. This codes for CASSIAGGDQPQHF.

Many counts were recorded for this clonotype. J is TRBJ2-5 and V is TRBV20-1; D ambiguous. Trimming cost V 0 bases and J 7 bases, with 18 bases left between them. This CDR3 spans 15 amino acids. Germline-derived CDR1 and CDR2 are DFQATT and SNEGSKA (reference sequence). CDR3 nucleotide sequence: TGCAGTGCTAGAGACCTCGCTAGGACCTCGGGGACCCAGTACTTC. Translating gives CSARDLARTSGTQYF.

By share, this clonotype ranks as medium-sized. The chain couples TRBV19 to TRBJ2-1; 12 bases align to TRBD2. This CDR3 has 16 amino acids. The V segment lost 6 bases and the J segment 3 bases; nucleotides outside the gene matches: 6. The germline CDR1 and CDR2 sequences are LNHDA and SQIVND (reference sequence). The CDR3 region is CASSPLAGGGYNEQFF. The CDR3, as DNA: TGTGCCAGTAGCCCTCTAGCGGGGGGGGGCTACAATGAGCAGTTCTTC. The full variable domain, completed using reference TRBV19 and TRBJ2-1, is DGGITQSPKYLFRKEGQNVTLSCEQNLNHDAMYWYRQDPGQGLRLIYYSQIVNDFQKGDIAEGYSVSREKKESFPLTVTSAQKNPTAFYLCASSPLAGGGYNEQFFGPGTRLTVL.

The V gene is TRBV4-1, the J gene TRBJ2-2; tentatively, D is TRBD2 (6 bases). Per the germline V gene, CDR1 is MGHRA and CDR2 is YSYEKL. V was cut by 4 bases and J by 3 bases, with 9 bases left in between. The CDR3 length is 14 residues. The CDR3 region has the DNA TGCGCCAGCAGCCTGGGACTTCACACCGGGGAGCTGTTTTTT. Translation gives CASSLGLHTGELFF.

This clonotype was picked up many times. The chain carries TRBV7-2 and TRBJ2-3; 14 nucleotides line up with TRBD2. CDR3 length: 18 amino acids. The V gene end was trimmed by 1 base and the J gene end by 1 base; junction bases not matched to a gene: 4. From germline, CDR1 is SGHTA and CDR2 FQGNSA. CDR3 nucleotide sequence: TGTGCCAGCAGCTTAGGACTAGCGGGGGGGTACGGCACAGATACGCAGTATTTT. Its protein product is CASSLGLAGGYGTDTQYF.

This clonotype occurred many times. The chain combines TRBV4-3 with TRBJ2-7; the D is unclear. This CDR3 has 14 amino acids. Trimming pared 0 bases from V and 6 bases from J, leaving 12 bases between. Per germline, CDR1 LGHNA and CDR2 YSLEER. This CDR3 reads CASSQDWSISEQYF. In DNA, the CDR3 is TGCGCCAGCAGCCAAGATTGGAGTATTAGCGAGCAGTACTTC.

This clonotype was seen ten or more times. The chain links TRBV12-3 or TRBV12-4 to TRBJ1-1, with D unclear. V was clipped by 4 bases and J by 9 bases, with 18 bases between them. This CDR3 region has 14 residues. DNA for the CDR3: TGTGCCAGCAGTTCTGGGCCCGAGGCGGGCCAAGCTTTCTTT. Protein sequence: CASSSGPEAGQAFF.

This clonotype was seen ten or more times. This chain links TRBV3-1 with TRBJ2-7; no clear D. V was shortened by 8 bases and J by 7 bases, with 12 bases between the two germline ends. The CDR3 is made up of 11 amino acids. CDR1 is LGHDT, CDR2 YNNKEL, per germline (reference sequence). CDR3 sequence: CASEVGAEQYF. DNA for the CDR3: TGTGCCAGCGAGGTTGGTGCTGAGCAGTACTTC.

This clonotype was observed a few times. The chain combines TRBV7-9 with TRBJ2-3; TRBD2 matches at 10 bases. V lost 2 bases, J lost 5 bases, and 7 bases stayed unmatched. The CDR3 length is 16 residues. Germline values: CDR1 SEHNR, CDR2 FQNEAQ (reference sequence). The CDR3 loop is CASSLWLAGVLDTQYF. The CDR3 DNA sequence: TGTGCCAGCAGCTTATGGCTAGCGGGGGTTCTAGATACGCAGTATTTT.

The chain carries TRBV3-1 and TRBJ2-7; unclear D gene. Germline loops: CDR1 LGHDT, CDR2 YNNKEL (reference sequence). This CDR3 comprises 14 residues. Trimming took off 5 bases at V and 0 bases at J, with 11 bases between the two ends. In DNA form, the CDR3 reads TGTGCCAGCAGCGTCGCACCTCACTCCTACGAGCAGTACTTC. Its translation: CASSVAPHSYEQYF.

The sample holds many counts of this clonotype. The chain is built from TRBV29-1 and TRBJ1-3, with D perhaps matching TRBD1 (5 bases). V was shortened by 4 bases and J by 0 bases, with 16 bases between the two germline ends. The CDR3 consists of 16 residues. Germline V CDR1 and CDR2: SQVTM, ANQGSEA. The CDR3 DNA follows: TGCAGCGTTGTCCCCTTATTGGGGGACTCTGGAAACACCATATATTTT. Its protein is CSVVPLLGDSGNTIYF.

The table lists this clonotype with many counts. The genes are TRBV28 and TRBJ2-5; no reliable D call. Germline assignment: CDR1 MDHEN and CDR2 SYDVKM. This CDR3 region has 18 residues. Trimming shortened V by 3 bases and J by 2 bases, and 22 bases separated the two germline ends. The CDR3 region is CASSFLSFGSRKQETQYF. The CDR3 coding sequence is TGTGCCAGCAGTTTTCTTTCATTTGGTTCCCGAAAACAAGAGACCCAGTACTTC. Based on the CDR3 plus reference TRBV28 and TRBJ2-5, the full variable domain is DVKVTQSSRYLVKRTGEKVFLECVQDMDHENMFWYRQDPGLGLRLIYFSYDVKMKEKGDIPEGYSVSREKKERFSLILESASTNQTSMYLCASSFLSFGSRKQETQYFGPGTRLLVL.

This clonotype has at least ten counts. The chain uses TRBV29-1 and TRBJ1-4; D gene uncertain. Trimming pared 4 bases from V and 0 bases from J, leaving 12 bases between. Per the germline V gene, CDR1 is SQVTM and CDR2 is ANQGSEA. This CDR3 is 15 amino acids long. The CDR3 sequence: CSVAVLSATNEKLFF. The CDR3 region has the DNA TGCAGCGTTGCCGTCTTATCTGCAACTAATGAAAAACTGTTTTTT.

This clonotype came up many times. V gene TRBV29-1 combines with J gene TRBJ2-2, with 12 bases that match TRBD2. Germline V gene data show CDR1 as SQVTM and CDR2 as ANQGSEA. The V gene end was trimmed by 6 bases and the J gene end by 3 bases; junction bases not matched to a gene: 2. The CDR3 runs 14 residues. The CDR3 sequence: CSVRTSGDTGELFF. CDR3 DNA sequence: TGCAGCGTCAGGACTAGCGGGGACACCGGGGAGCTGTTTTTT.

This clonotype was counted ten times or more. The chain carries TRBV7-6 and TRBJ2-3; TRBD2 aligns across 12 bases. CDR3 length: 16 amino acids. CDR1 is SGHVS and CDR2 is FNYEAQ in the germline V gene. The V gene end was trimmed by 4 bases and the J gene end by 3 bases; junction bases not matched to a gene: 5. Written as DNA, the CDR3 is TGTGCCAGCAGCTCGAAACTAGCGGGGGGAACAGATACGCAGTATTTT. Translating gives CASSSKLAGGTDTQYF.

There are many counts of this clonotype. The J gene is TRBJ2-5, the V gene TRBV7-3, with TRBD2 matching over 7 bases. The CDR3 extends over 16 amino acids. CDR1 is SGHTA, CDR2 FQGTGA, per germline. The V segment lost 2 bases and the J segment 4 bases; nucleotides outside the gene matches: 10. In DNA form, the CDR3 reads TGTGCCAGCAGCTTACGAGGCGGGGGTGTCACAGAGACCCAGTACTTC. This gives the protein CASSLRGGGVTETQYF.

In its sample, this clonotype was seen many times. The V gene is TRBV19, the J gene TRBJ2-7, with 7 positions matching TRBD1. Losses at the gene ends were 6 bases for V and 1 base for J; bases not matched to a gene: 3. The CDR3 length is 13 residues. Germline V CDR1 and CDR2: LNHDA, SQIVND (reference sequence). CDR3 loop: CASRGQESYEQYF. As DNA, the CDR3 is TGTGCCAGTAGAGGACAGGAGTCCTACGAGCAGTACTTC.

This clonotype appeared a few times. This chain links TRBV28 with TRBJ2-3; 12 bases are shared with TRBD1. V shed 2 bases and J 5 bases; nucleotides not matched to a gene: 5. The V gene's germline CDR1 is MDHEN and CDR2 SYDVKM. The CDR3 is 16 amino acids. The CDR3 is CASSLTGQGAGDTQYF. DNA of the CDR3: TGTGCCAGCAGTTTAACGGGACAGGGGGCAGGAGATACGCAGTATTTT.

This clonotype was seen ten or more times. The chain recombines TRBV28 with TRBJ2-7; D ambiguous. This CDR3 is 13 amino acids long. V lost 3 bases and J lost 7, with 13 bases in between. Germline values: CDR1 MDHEN, CDR2 SYDVKM. For the CDR3, the DNA is TGTGCCAGCAGTTTCTGGGCAACCGGGGAGCAGTACTTC. As protein: CASSFWATGEQYF.